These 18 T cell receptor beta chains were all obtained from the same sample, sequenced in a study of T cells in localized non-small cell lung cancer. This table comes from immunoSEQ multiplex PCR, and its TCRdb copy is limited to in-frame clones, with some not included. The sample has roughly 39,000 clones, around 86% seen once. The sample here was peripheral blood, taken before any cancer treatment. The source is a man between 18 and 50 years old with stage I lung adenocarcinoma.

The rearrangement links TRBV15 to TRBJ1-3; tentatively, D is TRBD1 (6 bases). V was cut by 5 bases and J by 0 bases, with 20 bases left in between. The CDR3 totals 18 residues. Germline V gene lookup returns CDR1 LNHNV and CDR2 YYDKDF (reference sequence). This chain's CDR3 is CATSPRRGQGASGNTIYF. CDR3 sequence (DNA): TGTGCCACCAGCCCTAGGCGGGGACAAGGGGCCTCTGGAAACACCATATATTTT.

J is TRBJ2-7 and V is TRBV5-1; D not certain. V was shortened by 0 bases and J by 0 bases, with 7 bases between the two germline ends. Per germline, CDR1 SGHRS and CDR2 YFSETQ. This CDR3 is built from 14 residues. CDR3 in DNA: TGCGCCAGCAGCTTGGTAAGGGACTCCTACGAGCAGTACTTC. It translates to CASSLVRDSYEQYF. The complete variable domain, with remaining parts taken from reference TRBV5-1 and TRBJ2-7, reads KAGVTQTPRYLIKTRGQQVTLSCSPISGHRSVSWYQQTPGQGLQFLFEYFSETQRNKGNFPGRFSGRQFSNSRSEMNVSTLELGDSALYLCASSLVRDSYEQYFGPGTRLTVT.

CDR3 sequence reads: CASSPRAVTGGYTF. In nucleotides, the CDR3 is TGTGCCAGCTCACCACGCGCCGTAACGGGTGGCTACACCTTC. The chain joins TRBV18 to TRBJ1-2; unclear D gene. CDR1 is KGHSH and CDR2 is LQKENI in the germline V gene. V was shortened by 1 base and J by 7 bases, with 13 bases between the two germline ends. The CDR3 runs to 14 residues. The variable domain in full, completed from reference TRBV18 and TRBJ1-2, reads NAGVMQNPRHLVRRRGQEARLRCSPMKGHSHVYWYRQLPEEGLKFMVYLQKENIIDESGMPKERFSAEFPKEGPSILRIQQVVRGDSAAYFCASSPRAVTGGYTFGSGTRLTVV.

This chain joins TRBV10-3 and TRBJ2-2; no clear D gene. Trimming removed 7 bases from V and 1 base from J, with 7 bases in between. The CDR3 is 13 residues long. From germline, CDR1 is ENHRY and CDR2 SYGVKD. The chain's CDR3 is CAIKRGNTGELFF. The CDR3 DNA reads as TGTGCCATCAAGCGCGGGAACACCGGGGAGCTGTTTTTT.

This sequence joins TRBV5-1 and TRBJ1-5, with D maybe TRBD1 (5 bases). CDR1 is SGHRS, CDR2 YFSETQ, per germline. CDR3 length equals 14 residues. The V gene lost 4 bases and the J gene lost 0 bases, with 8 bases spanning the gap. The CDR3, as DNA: TGCGCCAGCAGCCGGGGGATTAGCAATCAGCCCCAGCATTTT. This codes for CASSRGISNQPQHF.

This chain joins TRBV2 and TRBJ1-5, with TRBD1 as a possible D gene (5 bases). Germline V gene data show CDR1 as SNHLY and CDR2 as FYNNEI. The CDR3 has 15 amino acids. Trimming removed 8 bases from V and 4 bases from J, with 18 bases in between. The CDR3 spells CASWAGRVRNQPQHF. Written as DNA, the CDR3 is TGTGCCAGCTGGGCAGGGAGGGTTAGGAATCAGCCCCAGCATTTT.

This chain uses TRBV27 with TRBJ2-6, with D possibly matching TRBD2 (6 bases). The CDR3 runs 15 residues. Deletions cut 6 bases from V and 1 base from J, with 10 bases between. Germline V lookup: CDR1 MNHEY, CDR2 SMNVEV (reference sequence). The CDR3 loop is CASRTRRSGANVLTF. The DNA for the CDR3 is TGTGCCAGCAGGACTAGGAGGTCTGGGGCCAACGTCCTGACTTTC. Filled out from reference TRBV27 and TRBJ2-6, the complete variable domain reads EAQVTQNPRYLITVTGKKLTVTCSQNMNHEYMSWYRQDPGLGLRQIYYSMNVEVTDKGDVPEGYKVSRKEKRNFPLILESPSPNQTSLYFCASRTRRSGANVLTFGAGSRLTVL.

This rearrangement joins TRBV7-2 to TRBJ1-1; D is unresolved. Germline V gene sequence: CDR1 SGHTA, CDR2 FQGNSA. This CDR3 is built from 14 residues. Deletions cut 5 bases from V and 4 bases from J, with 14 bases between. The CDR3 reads CASSKNSGITEAFF. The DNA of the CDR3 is TGTGCCAGCAGCAAGAACTCGGGTATCACTGAAGCTTTCTTT.

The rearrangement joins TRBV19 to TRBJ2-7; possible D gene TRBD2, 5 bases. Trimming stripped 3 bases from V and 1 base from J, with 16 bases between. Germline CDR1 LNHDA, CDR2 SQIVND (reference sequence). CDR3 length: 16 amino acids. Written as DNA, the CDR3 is TGTGCCAGTAGTATCTCCGGCGGGCTAGGTTCCTACGAGCAGTACTTC. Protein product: CASSISGGLGSYEQYF.

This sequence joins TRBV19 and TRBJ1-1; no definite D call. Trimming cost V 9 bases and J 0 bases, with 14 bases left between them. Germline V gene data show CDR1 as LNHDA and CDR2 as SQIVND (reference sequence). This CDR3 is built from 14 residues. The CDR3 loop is CASRGFRMNTEAFF. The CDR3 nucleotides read TGTGCCAGCCGAGGTTTCCGGATGAACACTGAAGCTTTCTTT.

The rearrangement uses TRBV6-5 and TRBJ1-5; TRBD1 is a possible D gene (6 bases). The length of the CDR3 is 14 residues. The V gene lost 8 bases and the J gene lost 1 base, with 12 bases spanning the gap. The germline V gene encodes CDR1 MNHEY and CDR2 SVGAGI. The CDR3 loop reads CASWGPTSNQPQHF. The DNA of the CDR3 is TGTGCCAGCTGGGGGCCTACGAGCAATCAGCCCCAGCATTTT.

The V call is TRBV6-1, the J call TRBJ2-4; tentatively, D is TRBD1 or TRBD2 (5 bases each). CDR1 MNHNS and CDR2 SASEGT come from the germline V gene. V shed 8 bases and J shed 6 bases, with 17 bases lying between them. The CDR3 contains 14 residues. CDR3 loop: CASSRGALGNIQYF. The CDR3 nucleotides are TGTGCCAGCTCCCGAGGGGCGTTGGGAAACATTCAGTACTTC.

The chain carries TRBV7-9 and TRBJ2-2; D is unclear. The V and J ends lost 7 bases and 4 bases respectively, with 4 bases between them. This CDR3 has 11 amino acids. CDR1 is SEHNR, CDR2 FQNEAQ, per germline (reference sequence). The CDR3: CASTFTGELFF. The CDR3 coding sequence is TGTGCCAGCACCTTCACCGGGGAGCTGTTTTTT. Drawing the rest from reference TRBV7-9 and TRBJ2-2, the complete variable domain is DTGVSQNPRHKITKRGQNVTFRCDPISEHNRLYWYRQTLGQGPEFLTYFQNEAQLEKSRLLSDRFSAERPKGSFSTLEIQRTEQGDSAMYLCASTFTGELFFGEGSRLTVL.

In nucleotides, the CDR3 is TGCGCCAGCAGCTCGGTGGGCCCTCCTTCCTACGAGCAGTACTTC. Residues: CASSSVGPPSYEQYF. This chain joins TRBV5-1 and TRBJ2-7, with D unclear. Germline V gives CDR1 SGHRS, CDR2 YFSETQ. V was cut by 3 bases and J by 1 base, with 14 bases left in between. The CDR3 runs to 15 residues.

The CDR3 region has the DNA TGCGCCAGCAGCCAGGCCCGGGGTAGCGGGGTGAGCGAGCAGTACTTC. This encodes CASSQARGSGVSEQYF. This chain uses TRBV4-3 with TRBJ2-7; 8 bases fit TRBD2. CDR1 is LGHNA and CDR2 is YSLEER in the germline V gene. V lost 3 bases and J lost 6; bases outside the gene matches: 13. The CDR3 is 16 residues long.

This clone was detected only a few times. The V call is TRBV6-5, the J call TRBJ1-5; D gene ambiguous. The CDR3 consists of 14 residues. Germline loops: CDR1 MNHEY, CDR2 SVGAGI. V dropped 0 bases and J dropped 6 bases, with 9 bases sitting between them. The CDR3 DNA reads TGTGCCAGCAGTTACTCGGCCAGGAGTCAGCCCCAGCATTTT. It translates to CASSYSARSQPQHF.

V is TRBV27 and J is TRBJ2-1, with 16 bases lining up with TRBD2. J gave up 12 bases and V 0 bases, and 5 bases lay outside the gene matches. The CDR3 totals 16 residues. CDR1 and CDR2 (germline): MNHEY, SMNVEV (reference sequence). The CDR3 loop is CASSLSGTSGGAGQFF. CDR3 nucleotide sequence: TGTGCCAGCAGTTTATCCGGGACTAGCGGGGGGGCTGGGCAGTTCTTC.

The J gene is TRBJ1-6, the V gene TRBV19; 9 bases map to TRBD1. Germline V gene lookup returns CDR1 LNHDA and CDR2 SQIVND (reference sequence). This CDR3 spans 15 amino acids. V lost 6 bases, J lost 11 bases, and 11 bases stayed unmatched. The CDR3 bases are TGTGCCAGTAGCTCACCGGGACAGGGAGGACCACCCCTCCACTTT. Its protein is CASSSPGQGGPPLHF.